This T cell receptor (beta chain) was obtained from a study of cytomegalovirus exposure and HLA in healthy donors. Concerning this clone itself: Its antigen is not known. One end of the junction does not line up with germline, which may come from a read error.

Points from the study as a whole: A later examination showed that TCR association rates differed by HLA locus, with DRB1 most and HLA-C fewest. A missense DCLRE1C variant was associated with V- and J-gene trimming of TCR beta chains in a later analysis, and an independent cohort replicated the association.

This CDR3 spans 14 amino acids. The germline gives CDR1 SGHTA, CDR2 FQGNSA. Donors sampled were nominally healthy, though unrecorded immune exposures were likely. PCR primers comprised 60 Vbeta and 13 Jbeta primers. Assay used: immunoSEQ multiplex PCR; TCRdb lists only in-frame clones, some missing. The sample includes over 35,000 clones, 64% of them seen just once. Sequenced: PBMCs. This TCR was sampled from a human donor in good health. The chain combines TRBV7-2 with TRBJ1-1; 9 nucleotides line up with TRBD1. This CDR3 reads CASSWDRVNTEAFF. The DNA of the CDR3 is TGTGCCAGCAGCTGGGACAGGGTGAATACTGAAGCTTTCTTT.